The entry below gives a single T cell receptor beta chain sequence along with its context. Its antigen is not known. The germline V gene has CDR1 WSHSY and CDR2 SAAADI. V was shortened by 7 bases and J by 7 bases, with 16 bases between the two germline ends. The CDR3 is made up of 13 amino acids. This entry belongs to a study of shared clonotypes between healthy human individuals. General observations from the study: The represented genetic and exposure-history diversity was limited by the small number of donors. Clonotypes shared by all four donors outscored non-shared clonotypes in generation probability. Generally, naive subsets came out with larger estimated richness than memory subsets.

The assay was immunoSEQ multiplex PCR, and TCRdb's table has in-frame clones only and misses some. The repertoire holds 1 million to 1.2 million clones, with roughly 80% as singletons. This chain links TRBV10-2 with TRBJ1-2; no firm D call. The sequence was collected from a man between 18 and 35 years old in good health. Some clones in this sample may be carry-over from other donors' samples. The sample taken for sequencing was memory CD4+ T cells from PBMCs. The sample's subset: CD45RA-negative fraction. The CDR3 loop is CASTPDGAAGYTF. CDR3 DNA: TGCGCCAGCACTCCCGACGGCGCGGCTGGCTACACCTTC.